This TCR beta chain derives from a study of a mutant IDH1 vaccine in newly diagnosed glioma. Profiling relied on immunoSEQ multiplex PCR, and the TCRdb table lists in-frame clones only, not all of them. The profile shows tens of thousands of clones, around four fifths of them singletons. For this clone: What it recognizes is unknown.

Germline V gene sequence: CDR1 SGHAT, CDR2 FQNNGV. After removal of 2 bases from V and 2 bases from J, the junction contained 12 bases not matched to a gene. This CDR3 is 18 amino acids long. As to time point: week 35, safety follow-up. One vaccine dose held 300 ug of mutant IDH1 20-mer peptide and came with topical imiquimod. This receptor was taken from a man aged 30-40 years with glioma. The sample here was PBMCs, taken from a glioma patient whose treatment included an IDH1 peptide vaccine. This chain joins TRBV11-2 and TRBJ2-7; 10 bases are shared with TRBD1. The CDR3 DNA reads TGTGCCAGCAGCTTAAAATTGGTAGACAGGGGGCCCACCTACGAGCAGTACTTC. Translation gives CASSLKLVDRGPTYEQYF.